Following are 24 T cell receptor beta chains from one sample sequenced in a study of T cells in Graves' hyperthyroidism and ophthalmopathy. RNA transcripts gave rise to amplified TCR beta CDR3 regions. The study used the HTBI primer set for a first-round RT-PCR of the TCR CDR3. TCRdb itself ran the multiplex PCR reads through MiXCR, one entry per CDR3 protein. Of around 200,000 distinct CDR3 sequences in the sample, around 15% were seen once. Sequenced sample: blood. These receptors were taken from a woman in her forties or fifties with Graves' hyperthyroidism.

This clonotype was picked up many times. The gene calls are TRBV28 and TRBJ1-1; TRBD1 matches 7 bases. The CDR3 extends over 13 amino acids. With V trimmed by 6 bases and J by 7 bases, 8 bases remained unmatched. From germline, CDR1 is MDHEN and CDR2 SYDVKM. The CDR3 is CASRYRGFGEAFF. CDR3 bases: TGTGCCAGCAGATACAGGGGTTTTGGTGAAGCTTTCTTT.

The chain has TRBV18 and TRBJ2-2, with D perhaps TRBD1 (6 bases). The V end was cut by 2 bases, the J end by 7 bases, with 14 bases between. In germline, CDR1 is KGHSH, CDR2 LQKENI. The CDR3 length is 15 residues. This CDR3 is CASSPDRTARGELFF. CDR3 nucleotide sequence: TGTGCCAGCTCACCAGACAGGACAGCCCGCGGGGAGCTGTTTTTT.

There are many counts of this clonotype. The J gene is TRBJ2-2, the V gene TRBV11-3; possible D gene TRBD2, 6 bases. Per germline, CDR1 SGHNT and CDR2 YENEEA. The CDR3 sequence is 15 residues long. With 1 base removed from V and 5 bases from J, the gap between germline ends came to 11 bases. CDR3 sequence reads: CASSLGGTQTGELFF. In DNA, the CDR3 is TGTGCCAGCAGCTTAGGGGGGACTCAGACCGGGGAGCTGTTTTTT.

As to this clonotype: A single base separates this from a much larger clone, so it may be a read error. J is TRBJ2-5 and V is TRBV12-3 or TRBV12-4; maybe TRBD2 (5 bases). This CDR3 contains 14 residues. For the CDR3, the DNA is TGTGCCAGCAGTCGACTACCGCCCGGAGAGGCCCAGTACTTC. The encoded protein is CASSRLPPGEAQYF.

There are many counts of this clonotype. The V and J genes are TRBV27 and TRBJ1-5, with D unclear. V lost 2 bases, J lost 0 bases, and 5 bases lay in between. Germline CDR1 and CDR2: MNHEY and SMNVEV (reference sequence). The CDR3 runs 14 residues. As DNA, the CDR3 is TGTGCCAGCAGTTTAGGGATTAGCAATCAGCCCCAGCATTTT. Its translation is CASSLGISNQPQHF.

This clonotype appeared many times. The genes are TRBV19 and TRBJ2-1, with D perhaps matching TRBD2 (6 bases). The V gene's germline CDR1 is LNHDA and CDR2 SQIVND (reference sequence). This CDR3 comprises 14 residues. V lost 6 bases to trimming and J lost 10 bases, with 19 bases between them. CDR3 in DNA: TGTGCCAGTAGGCCGCTCCCAGGGAGGAGGGAGCAGTTCTTC. Translated: CASRPLPGRREQFF.

There are many counts of this clonotype. V gene TRBV7-9 combines with J gene TRBJ2-5; D unresolved. Trimming shortened V by 1 base and J by 3 bases, and 9 bases separated the two germline ends. There are 14 residues in the CDR3. CDR1 and CDR2 (germline): SEHNR, FQNEAQ (reference sequence). The CDR3 loop is CASSLVGAEETQYF. The DNA for the CDR3 is TGTGCCAGCAGCTTAGTTGGCGCGGAAGAGACCCAGTACTTC.

This clonotype was counted ten times or more. This chain links TRBV28 with TRBJ2-5; D could derive from TRBD1 or TRBD2 (5 bases each). The V end lost 1 base, the J end lost 13 bases, and 13 bases lay between the germline ends. This CDR3 region has 12 residues. From germline, CDR1 is MDHEN and CDR2 SYDVKM. CDR3 coding DNA: TGTGCCAGCAGTTTATACTCGGGGCCAGGGTACTTC. Protein: CASSLYSGPGYF. Full variable domain (outside the CDR3, taken from reference TRBV28 and TRBJ2-5): DVKVTQSSRYLVKRTGEKVFLECVQDMDHENMFWYRQDPGLGLRLIYFSYDVKMKEKGDIPEGYSVSREKKERFSLILESASTNQTSMYLCASSLYSGPGYFGPGTRLLVL.

This clonotype came up many times. The chain uses TRBV12-3 or TRBV12-4 and TRBJ2-2, with unresolved D. The CDR3 covers 13 residues. Trimming removed 3 bases from V and 6 bases from J, with 8 bases in between. Here the CDR3 reads CASSFPGSGELFF. The CDR3 DNA reads as TGTGCCAGCAGTTTTCCGGGTTCCGGGGAGCTGTTTTTT.

This clonotype was seen at least ten times. J is TRBJ1-2 and V is TRBV20-1; 9 nucleotides agree with TRBD1. Germline CDR1 and CDR2: DFQATT and SNEGSKA (reference sequence). CDR3 length: 14 residues. J lost 7 bases, V lost 3 bases, and 9 bases had no gene match. The CDR3 nucleotides are TGCAGTGCTAGTCCATCACAGGGGGCCGTTGGCTACACCTTC. Its translation: CSASPSQGAVGYTF.

V is TRBV28 and J is TRBJ2-3; 9 bases agree with TRBD2. This CDR3 has 16 residues. Trimming cost V 3 bases and J 2 bases; bases outside gene matches: 6. CDR1 and CDR2 (germline): MDHEN, SYDVKM. This CDR3 reads CASSFYRTSDTDTQYF. As DNA, the CDR3 is TGTGCCAGCAGTTTTTACCGGACTAGCGACACAGATACGCAGTATTTT.

This clonotype was detected a few times. The chain links TRBV7-9 to TRBJ2-3; 10 bases map to TRBD2. The CDR3 has 16 amino acids. Germline trimming cut 6 bases from V and 4 bases from J; bases unmatched to any gene: 10. From germline, CDR1 is SEHNR and CDR2 FQNEAQ (reference sequence). The CDR3 protein is CASRSRSGGASDTQYF. CDR3 DNA: TGTGCCAGCAGGTCAAGGAGCGGGGGGGCCTCAGATACGCAGTATTTT.

This clonotype came up many times. The rearrangement links TRBV6-6 to TRBJ2-1, with a weak D call TRBD1 (5 bases). The V end was cut by 1 base, the J end by 9 bases, with 13 bases between. The CDR3 totals 14 residues. CDR1 is MNHNY and CDR2 is SVGAGI in the germline V gene (reference sequence). The CDR3 nucleotides are TGTGCCAGCAGTTACTTGGCAGGGAATAGTGAGCAGTTCTTC. Its protein product is CASSYLAGNSEQFF.

This clonotype was seen many times. V usage is TRBV9 and J usage is TRBJ1-2; possible D gene TRBD1, 6 bases. In germline, CDR1 is SGDLS, CDR2 YYNGEE. The CDR3 runs 15 residues. V was shortened by 4 bases and J by 4 bases, with 17 bases between the two germline ends. The CDR3 DNA follows: TGTGCCAGCAGCAACCCCCGAAGAGGGGGCTATGGCTACACCTTC. It codes for CASSNPRRGGYGYTF.

This clonotype was found many times. The chain couples TRBV19 to TRBJ1-3; D is possibly TRBD1 (6 bases). This CDR3 spans 15 amino acids. Germline loops: CDR1 LNHDA, CDR2 SQIVND (reference sequence). Trimming removed 5 bases at V and 1 base at J, with 12 bases between. The DNA for the CDR3 is TGTGCCAGTAGTCTCTACAGGGTTTCTGGAAACACCATATATTTT. It is translated as CASSLYRVSGNTIYF.

V and J are TRBV12-3 or TRBV12-4 and TRBJ2-3, with 14 bases that match TRBD2. The junction had 6 bases not matched to a gene; V was cut back by 6 bases and J by 4 bases. The CDR3 covers 16 residues. CDR3 nucleotide sequence: TGTGCCAGCAGCCGGAGACTAGCGGGAGGGGCAGATACGCAGTATTTT. This encodes CASSRRLAGGADTQYF.

This clonotype was seen at least ten times. CDR3 protein: CASSKNSDTGELFF. The CDR3 DNA sequence: TGCGCCAGCAGCAAAAACTCAGACACCGGGGAGCTGTTTTTT. The rearrangement links TRBV5-1 to TRBJ2-2; D is ambiguous. This CDR3 is 14 amino acids long. Trimming removed 4 bases at V and 3 bases at J, with 10 bases between. Germline lookup yields CDR1 SGHRS and CDR2 YFSETQ.

In this sample, this clonotype turned up once. J is TRBJ2-7 and V is TRBV12-3 or TRBV12-4, with D perhaps being TRBD1 or TRBD2 (6 bases each). V was shortened by 3 bases and J by 4 bases, with 16 bases between the two germline ends. The CDR3 loop spans 15 amino acids. The CDR3, as DNA: TGTGCCAGCAGTTTTGAACAGGGAGGAACTTACGAGCAGTACTTC. Translating it yields CASSFEQGGTYEQYF.

This clonotype was observed a handful of times. The genes are TRBV18 and TRBJ2-1; perhaps TRBD2 as D (6 bases). Germline CDR1 and CDR2: KGHSH and LQKENI. Trimming took 5 bases from V and 0 from J, leaving 11 bases between them. The CDR3 runs to 15 residues. For the CDR3, the DNA is TGTGCCAGCTCATCCCCGGAGGGCTCCTACAATGAGCAGTTCTTC. It yields the protein CASSSPEGSYNEQFF.

Concerning this clonotype itself: Possible read error: a much larger clone is one base away. This is likely a read error, given that the CDR3 carries no conserved phenylalanine or tryptophan at its end. The chain couples TRBV29-1 to TRBJ2-3; D is ambiguous. The V end lost 6 bases, the J end lost 3 bases, and 7 bases lay between the germline ends. The CDR3 contains 11 residues. Germline CDR1 and CDR2: SQVTM and ANQGSEA. The CDR3 loop is CSVLRTDTQYV. CDR3 sequence (DNA): TGCAGCGTCCTACGTACAGATACGCAGTATGTT.

This clonotype was observed at least ten times. The chain combines TRBV29-1 with TRBJ1-1; the match to TRBD1 covers 8 bases. Trimming cost V 7 bases and J 0 bases; bases outside gene matches: 7. CDR1 and CDR2 (germline): SQVTM, ANQGSEA. This CDR3 is built from 14 residues. The CDR3 DNA sequence: TGCAGCGCCGAACGGACAGGGTTGAACACTGAAGCTTTCTTT. The encoded protein is CSAERTGLNTEAFF.

This clonotype was recorded many times. J is TRBJ1-1 and V is TRBV7-3; D is uncertain. The V and J ends lost 5 bases and 1 base respectively, with 8 bases between them. Germline V gene lookup returns CDR1 SGHTA and CDR2 FQGTGA. The CDR3 spans 13 residues. For the CDR3, the DNA is TGTGCCAGCAGCCCGAGAGAGAACACTGAAGCTTTCTTT. Translated: CASSPRENTEAFF.

This clonotype was observed at least ten times. This sequence joins TRBV27 and TRBJ1-2; D is uncertain. V gave up 2 bases and J gave up 4 bases, with 8 bases separating them. CDR1 and CDR2 from the germline V gene are MNHEY and SMNVEV (reference sequence). This CDR3 has 13 amino acids. In DNA form, the CDR3 reads TGTGCCAGCAGTTTAAATCCTTTCTATGGCTACACCTTC. Translated, it gives CASSLNPFYGYTF.

Ten or more counts support this clonotype. The V call is TRBV6-1, the J call TRBJ1-5, with 9 bases that match TRBD1. Germline V gene sequence: CDR1 MNHNS, CDR2 SASEGT. Trimming removed 5 bases from V and 5 bases from J; junction bases left unmatched: 7. The CDR3 is 15 residues long. CDR3 nucleotide sequence: TGTGCCAGCAGTTTACACCGGACAGGGGATCAGCCCCAGCATTTT. As protein: CASSLHRTGDQPQHF.